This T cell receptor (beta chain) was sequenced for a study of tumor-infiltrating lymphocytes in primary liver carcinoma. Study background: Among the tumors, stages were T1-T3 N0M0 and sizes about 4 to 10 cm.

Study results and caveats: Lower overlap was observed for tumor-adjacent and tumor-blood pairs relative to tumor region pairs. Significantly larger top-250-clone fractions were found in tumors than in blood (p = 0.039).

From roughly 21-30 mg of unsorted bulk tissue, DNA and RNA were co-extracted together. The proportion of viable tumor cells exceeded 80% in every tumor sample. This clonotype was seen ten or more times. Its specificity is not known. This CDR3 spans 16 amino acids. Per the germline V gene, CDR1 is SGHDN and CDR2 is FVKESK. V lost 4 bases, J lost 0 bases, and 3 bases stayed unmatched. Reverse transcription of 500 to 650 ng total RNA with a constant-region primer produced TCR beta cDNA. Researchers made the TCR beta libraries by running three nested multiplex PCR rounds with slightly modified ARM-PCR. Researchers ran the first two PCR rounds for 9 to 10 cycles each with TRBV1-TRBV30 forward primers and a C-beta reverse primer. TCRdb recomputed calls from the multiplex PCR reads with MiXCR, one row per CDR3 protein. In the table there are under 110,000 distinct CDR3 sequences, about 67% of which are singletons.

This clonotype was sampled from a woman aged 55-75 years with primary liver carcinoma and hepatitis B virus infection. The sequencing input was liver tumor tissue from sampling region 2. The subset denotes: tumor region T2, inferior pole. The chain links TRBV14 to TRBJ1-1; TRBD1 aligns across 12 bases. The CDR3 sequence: CASSRDRGHMNTEAFF. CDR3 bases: TGTGCCAGCAGCCGGGACAGGGGGCACATGAACACTGAAGCTTTCTTT.